This TCR beta chain was recorded in a study of blood T cell repertoires in COVID-19. Across the whole study: T cells, B-cell-depleted T cells, or PBMCs supplied cDNA or gDNA.

From germline, CDR1 is MNHEY and CDR2 SMNVEV (reference sequence). The CDR3 has 17 residues. Trimming at V came to 2 bases and at J to 1 base, leaving 3 bases not matched to a gene. Original processing methods: Amplification from reference gene primers served as the basis for estimated nucleated cell counts. The protocol was immunoSEQ multiplex PCR, while the TCRdb copy is restricted to in-frame clones and leaves out a portion. The V and J calls and the clone size are those of that table, but D and trimming were determined from the DNA. This table holds 85,000 to 110,000 clones, roughly 87% found once.

The chain combines TRBV27 with TRBJ1-6; 9 positions agree with TRBD1. Material: peripheral blood. The receptor was isolated from a human donor in a cohort sampled during active COVID-19. CDR3 loop: CASSLHRGLSYNSPLHF. The CDR3 DNA reads TGTGCCAGCAGTTTACACAGGGGGCTGTCCTATAATTCACCCCTCCACTTT.